This TCR beta chain was recovered during a study of T cells after yellow fever vaccination. One entry per CDR3 protein, called by TCRdb with MiXCR from the 5' RACE reads. The profile shows around 350,000 distinct CDR3 sequences, roughly 10% of them singletons. Deletions cut 0 bases from V and 4 bases from J, with 11 bases between. There are 16 residues in the CDR3. Germline CDR1 SGHRS, CDR2 YFSETQ. Study-wide results and caveats: Detected again after the booster were most primary-vaccination clones, at about 96% CD4 and around 91% CD8. Contamination of FACS-sorted repertoires by abundant clonotypes from the bulk population could occur.

This clonotype was detected a few times. The target antigen is unknown. The starting material was PBMCs, obtained on the day of the first yellow fever vaccination. This sequence was found in a man between 18 and 29 years old who received the YFV17D yellow fever vaccine. The chain employs TRBV5-1 and TRBJ1-6; the D gene is possibly TRBD1 (6 bases). In DNA form, the CDR3 reads TGCGCCAGCAGCTTGGGGCAGGGGCAATATAATTCACCCCTCCACTTT. It codes for CASSLGQGQYNSPLHF.